These 28 T cell receptor beta chains came from one sample sequenced in a study of blood T cell repertoires in COVID-19. This table comes from immunoSEQ multiplex PCR, and its TCRdb copy is limited to in-frame clones, with some not included. The repertoire holds about 56,000 clones, with around four fifths as singletons. Sequencing used peripheral blood. Source of these receptors: a woman of 80 years or more with acute or convalescent COVID-19.

Here the CDR3 DNA reads TGTGCCAGCAGCCACCCGGGAAGTTACTCTGGAAACACCATATATTTT. This sequence encodes CASSHPGSYSGNTIYF. V usage is TRBV3-1 (or the pseudogene TRBV3-2) and J usage is TRBJ1-3; unclear D gene. The V gene lost 3 bases and the J gene lost 0 bases, with 12 bases spanning the gap. Germline values: CDR1 LGHDT, CDR2 YNNKEL (reference sequence). The CDR3 covers 16 residues.

This clone has just a few counts. The V call is TRBV6-6, the J call TRBJ2-7, with 8 bases that match TRBD1. Trimming removed 6 bases from V and 3 bases from J; junction bases left unmatched: 10. The CDR3 is made up of 15 amino acids. Germline V gives CDR1 MNHNY, CDR2 SVGAGI (reference sequence). The CDR3 region is CASRLEGTGGYEQYF. The CDR3 DNA follows: TGTGCCAGCAGACTAGAGGGGACAGGCGGCTACGAGCAGTACTTC.

This clone showed up just once. This chain connects TRBV11-2 to TRBJ2-5, with no clear D. This CDR3 is 16 amino acids long. The V end was cut by 1 base, the J end by 5 bases, with 17 bases between. Germline CDR1 is SGHAT and CDR2 is FQNNGV. The CDR3 region has the DNA TGTGCCAGCAGCTTAGGGTCACGATCCTCTACGGAGACCCAGTACTTC. This encodes CASSLGSRSSTETQYF.

The V gene is TRBV5-5, the J gene TRBJ2-2; perhaps TRBD1 as D (6 bases). The V end lost 5 bases, the J end lost 1 base, and 21 bases lay between the germline ends. Germline V CDR1 and CDR2: SGHKS, YYEKEE (reference sequence). The CDR3 is 18 amino acids. In DNA, the CDR3 is TGTGCCAGCAGAACTGGTTTCAGGGGTAGGGGGAACACCGGGGAGCTGTTTTTT. As protein: CASRTGFRGRGNTGELFF. Full variable domain (missing parts from reference TRBV5-5 and TRBJ2-2): DAGVTQSPTHLIKTRGQQVTLRCSPISGHKSVSWYQQVLGQGPQFIFQYYEKEERGRGNFPDRFSARQFPNYSSELNVNALLLGDSALYLCASRTGFRGRGNTGELFFGEGSRLTVL.

The chain couples TRBV4-1 to TRBJ2-7, with 7 bases aligning to TRBD1. Trimming at V came to 2 bases and at J to 3 bases, leaving 7 bases not matched to a gene. The CDR3 runs 15 residues. Germline CDR1 and CDR2: MGHRA and YSYEKL. The CDR3 DNA is TGCGCCAGCAGCCAATGGAACAGGGGCTTCTACGAGCAGTACTTC. It translates to CASSQWNRGFYEQYF.

The chain combines TRBV6-5 with TRBJ1-1, with TRBD1 identical over 11 bases. The V gene's germline CDR1 is MNHEY and CDR2 SVGAGI. The junction had 4 bases not matched to a gene; V was cut back by 7 bases and J by 6 bases. The CDR3 is 13 amino acids. The DNA of the CDR3 is TGTGCCAGCATCGGACAGGGGGCGGCTGAAGCTTTCTTT. Translation gives CASIGQGAAEAFF.

This chain uses TRBV5-1 with TRBJ2-3; D perhaps matches TRBD2 (6 bases). The CDR3 sequence is 15 residues long. Between the trimmed V and J ends, which lost 7 bases and 2 bases, there was a span of 17 bases. CDR1 is SGHRS and CDR2 is YFSETQ in the germline V gene. CDR3 sequence reads: CASRPAGGPTDTQYF. In nucleotides, the CDR3 is TGCGCCAGCCGACCCGCCGGGGGACCCACAGATACGCAGTATTTT.

J is TRBJ1-6 and V is TRBV5-3, with 11 bases identical to TRBD1. TRBV5-3 is flagged as an ORF with uncertain function. This CDR3 comprises 18 residues. Germline trimming cut 5 bases from V and 0 bases from J; bases unmatched to any gene: 7. In DNA, the CDR3 is TGTGCCAGAAGTATAGCCGGGACAGGGGGCTCCTATAATTCACCCCTCCACTTT. It is translated as CARSIAGTGGSYNSPLHF.

V is TRBV11-2 and J is TRBJ1-4; possible D gene TRBD1, 5 bases. This CDR3 is built from 15 residues. Germline loops: CDR1 SGHAT, CDR2 FQNNGV. Trimming removed 3 bases at V and 8 bases at J, with 16 bases between. The CDR3 region is CASSFDSFGGEKLFF. The CDR3 nucleotides are TGTGCCAGCAGCTTTGACTCGTTTGGGGGGGAAAAACTGTTTTTT.

The chain is built from TRBV19 and TRBJ1-5; D is possibly TRBD1 (6 bases). The CDR3 runs to 14 residues. Germline CDR1 is LNHDA and CDR2 is SQIVND (reference sequence). Trimming stripped 1 base from V and 4 bases from J, with 8 bases between. The CDR3 loop reads CASSIGTENQPQHF. The CDR3 DNA reads as TGTGCCAGTAGTATAGGGACAGAAAATCAGCCCCAGCATTTT.

The rearrangement links TRBV7-2 to TRBJ2-7, with TRBD2 as a possible D gene (6 bases). Germline V gene sequence: CDR1 SGHTA, CDR2 FQGNSA. The CDR3 consists of 17 residues. The V end was cut by 0 bases, the J end by 6 bases, with 21 bases between. This chain's CDR3 is CASSLAPLGGAPREQYF. CDR3 coding DNA: TGTGCCAGCAGCTTAGCCCCTTTGGGCGGGGCCCCTCGCGAGCAGTACTTC.

The V call is TRBV5-4, the J call TRBJ2-1; 11 bases fit TRBD2. Losses at the gene ends were 4 bases for V and 8 bases for J; bases not matched to a gene: 8. The CDR3 is made up of 15 amino acids. Germline loops: CDR1 SGHNT, CDR2 YYREEE (reference sequence). CDR3 nucleotide sequence: TGTGCCAGCAGCCCCCCTAGCGGGGGGCCCGATGAGCAGTTCTTC. This codes for CASSPPSGGPDEQFF.

The chain has TRBV5-5 and TRBJ1-2; D might be TRBD1 (6 bases). CDR1 and CDR2 from the germline V gene are SGHKS and YYEKEE (reference sequence). V was cut by 0 bases and J by 0 bases, with 12 bases left in between. There are 16 residues in the CDR3. CDR3 amino acids: CASSLEQGAPNYGYTF. CDR3 in DNA: TGTGCCAGCAGCTTGGAACAGGGAGCCCCTAACTATGGCTACACCTTC.

V gene TRBV5-1 combines with J gene TRBJ1-2, with 9 positions matching TRBD1. This CDR3 has 15 residues. Germline CDR1 SGHRS, CDR2 YFSETQ. The trim removed 3 bases at V and 5 bases at J, leaving 8 bases unmatched. The CDR3, as DNA: TGCGCCAGCAGCTCGGTGGGGGACAGGGCGTATGGCTACACCTTC. It specifies CASSSVGDRAYGYTF.

V gene TRBV7-9 combines with J gene TRBJ2-3, with 9 bases fitting TRBD2. Unmatched junction bases numbered 5, after V lost 2 bases and J lost 5 bases. The germline V gene has CDR1 SEHNR and CDR2 FQNEAQ (reference sequence). The CDR3 is made up of 15 amino acids. CDR3 amino acids: CASSLIAGDLDTQYF. As DNA, the CDR3 is TGTGCCAGCAGCTTAATAGCGGGGGACCTAGATACGCAGTATTTT.

The V and J genes are TRBV5-4 and TRBJ1-1; the D gene is possibly TRBD1 (6 bases). The CDR3 sequence is 15 residues long. Trimming took 6 bases from V and 1 from J, leaving 16 bases between them. Germline CDR1 is SGHNT and CDR2 is YYREEE (reference sequence). The CDR3 here is CASTDGGLRNTEAFF. The CDR3 nucleotides are TGTGCCAGCACCGACGGGGGGCTAAGGAACACTGAAGCTTTCTTT.

The chain carries TRBV19 and TRBJ1-1, with a possible D match to TRBD1 (5 bases). The germline gives CDR1 LNHDA, CDR2 SQIVND (reference sequence). V lost 6 bases, J lost 5 bases, and 10 bases lay in between. The CDR3 contains 12 residues. The CDR3 bases are TGTGCCAGTAGGTGGGGGGGTACTGAAGCTTTCTTT. Encoded protein: CASRWGGTEAFF.

The chain carries TRBV5-1 and TRBJ1-5; TRBD1 aligns across 8 bases. The V gene's germline CDR1 is SGHRS and CDR2 YFSETQ. With V trimmed by 4 bases and J by 1 base, 4 bases remained unmatched. The length of the CDR3 is 15 residues. The CDR3 sequence: CASSTTGGSNQPQHF. As DNA, the CDR3 is TGCGCCAGCAGCACAACAGGGGGGAGCAATCAGCCCCAGCATTTT.

This clone was detected only a few times. The V call is TRBV2, the J call TRBJ2-2; 8 bases map to TRBD2. Unmatched junction bases numbered 12, after V lost 0 bases and J lost 9 bases. Germline V gives CDR1 SNHLY, CDR2 FYNNEI. The CDR3 runs to 17 residues. The CDR3: CASSEAQRGSNRRELFF. CDR3 coding DNA: TGTGCCAGCAGTGAAGCCCAGCGGGGGTCCAATAGGAGGGAGCTGTTTTTT.

This clone was counted a few times. V usage is TRBV2 and J usage is TRBJ1-2, with D perhaps matching TRBD1 (5 bases). Germline CDR1 reads SNHLY; CDR2 reads FYNNEI. There are 13 residues in the CDR3. Trimming took 4 bases from V and 3 from J, leaving 9 bases between them. CDR3 amino acids: CASSAGRDYGYTF. As DNA, the CDR3 is TGTGCCAGCAGTGCGGGCAGGGACTATGGCTACACCTTC.

The gene calls are TRBV5-1 and TRBJ2-3, with 10 bases identical to TRBD2. The length of the CDR3 is 15 residues. Germline CDR1 and CDR2: SGHRS and YFSETQ. With V trimmed by 0 bases and J by 7 bases, 5 bases remained unmatched. The CDR3 loop is CASSLVGTSVNTQYF. CDR3 sequence (DNA): TGCGCCAGCAGCTTGGTAGGGACTAGCGTAAATACGCAGTATTTT.

CDR3 residues: CASSINRDQGYTEAFF. The CDR3 coding sequence is TGTGCCAGCTCGATAAACCGGGACCAGGGGTATACTGAAGCTTTCTTT. The chain couples TRBV18 to TRBJ1-1; a weak D match, TRBD1 (6 bases). This CDR3 is 16 amino acids long. V gave up 6 bases and J gave up 5 bases, with 22 bases separating them. The germline V gene encodes CDR1 KGHSH and CDR2 LQKENI.

The rearrangement joins TRBV6-5 to TRBJ2-6, with D tentatively TRBD1 (5 bases). Germline assignment: CDR1 MNHEY and CDR2 SVGAGI. The CDR3 totals 15 residues. Trimming took 7 bases from V and 1 from J, leaving 11 bases between them. This CDR3 is CASTTRGSGANVLTF. CDR3 sequence (DNA): TGTGCCAGCACCACAAGGGGATCTGGGGCCAACGTCCTGACTTTC.

The chain couples TRBV2 to TRBJ1-1, with a weak D call TRBD1 (5 bases). Germline CDR1 and CDR2: SNHLY and FYNNEI. This CDR3 contains 13 residues. V was clipped by 7 bases and J by 1 base, with 10 bases between them. DNA of the CDR3: TGTGCCAGCATCTCCCAGGGGAACACTGAAGCTTTCTTT. Translating gives CASISQGNTEAFF.

The J gene is TRBJ2-7, the V gene TRBV4-1; a weak D match, TRBD1 (6 bases). This CDR3 has 15 residues. V was trimmed by 0 bases and J by 7 bases, leaving 16 bases between them. Germline V gives CDR1 MGHRA, CDR2 YSYEKL. CDR3 nucleotides: TGCGCCAGCAGCCAAGAGGTTACAGGGCAGGGGGAGCAGTACTTC. It translates to CASSQEVTGQGEQYF.

This clone is a singleton in its sample. The chain recombines TRBV5-1 with TRBJ1-4, with D perhaps matching TRBD1 (5 bases). CDR1 is SGHRS, CDR2 YFSETQ, per germline. The V end lost 3 bases, the J end lost 4 bases, and 13 bases lay between the germline ends. The length of the CDR3 is 15 residues. The CDR3 DNA sequence: TGCGCCAGCAGCTCAACCGGGACTGGTAATGAAAAACTGTTTTTT. Encoded protein: CASSSTGTGNEKLFF.

This chain connects TRBV5-1 to TRBJ2-5; possible D gene TRBD1, 5 bases. In germline, CDR1 is SGHRS, CDR2 YFSETQ. The CDR3 spans 14 residues. Trimming cost V 2 bases and J 5 bases, with 13 bases left between them. The CDR3 bases are TGCGCCAGCAGCTTTGGGCAGGGTAGCGAGACCCAGTACTTC. Translated: CASSFGQGSETQYF.

The chain joins TRBV18 to TRBJ1-5; 9 nucleotides line up with TRBD1. This CDR3 contains 16 residues. Germline V gene lookup returns CDR1 KGHSH and CDR2 LQKENI. V lost 4 bases to trimming and J lost 0 bases; unmatched junction nucleotides: 4. CDR3 region: CASSLRTGDSNQPQHF. CDR3 bases: TGTGCCAGCTCACTACGGACAGGGGATAGCAATCAGCCCCAGCATTTT. Using reference TRBV18 and TRBJ1-5 for the parts outside the CDR3, the full variable domain is NAGVMQNPRHLVRRRGQEARLRCSPMKGHSHVYWYRQLPEEGLKFMVYLQKENIIDESGMPKERFSAEFPKEGPSILRIQQVVRGDSAAYFCASSLRTGDSNQPQHFGDGTRLSIL.